Below are 15 T cell receptor beta chains sequenced from a single sample in a study of graft-versus-host responses after intestinal transplantation (dated by TCRdb to about 2021). Which antigens these TCRs recognize remains unknown. Read against the paper, the sample's time point label means: cells obtained before transplantation from donor or recipient. The library came from the immunoSEQ multiplex PCR assay. TCRdb mirrors the immuneACCESS table, restricted to in-frame sequences. Some clones are absent from its copies; in checked studies, under half trace to an unresolved V gene, and the reason for the others is unknown. Recorded for this sample are some 85,000 clones; 80% to 90% of them occurred a single time. The top ten clonotypes cover about 8% of the sample. The material was unstimulated CD8+ T cells sorted from spleen or lymph node cells, obtained before transplant. Receptor source: a human donor who was the organ donor for an intestinal transplant.

The CDR3 loop is CASSPGRAEAFF. DNA for the CDR3: TGTGCCAGCTCTCCGGGGAGGGCTGAAGCTTTCTTT. This sequence joins TRBV18 and TRBJ1-1; D ambiguous. Trimming removed 6 bases from V and 6 bases from J, with 11 bases in between. This CDR3 has 12 amino acids. Germline loops: CDR1 KGHSH, CDR2 LQKENI.

The rearrangement joins TRBV19 to TRBJ2-2; no definite D call. CDR1 LNHDA and CDR2 SQIVND come from the germline V gene (reference sequence). V lost 1 base to trimming and J lost 0 bases, with 9 bases between them. The CDR3 consists of 16 residues. CDR3 DNA: TGTGCCAGTAGTATAGTTCGACCCACGAACACCGGGGAGCTGTTTTTT. As protein: CASSIVRPTNTGELFF. The full variable domain, rest sourced from reference TRBV19 and TRBJ2-2, is DGGITQSPKYLFRKEGQNVTLSCEQNLNHDAMYWYRQDPGQGLRLIYYSQIVNDFQKGDIAEGYSVSREKKESFPLTVTSAQKNPTAFYLCASSIVRPTNTGELFFGEGSRLTVL.

This rearrangement joins TRBV5-1 to TRBJ1-3; no clear D gene. The V end lost 0 bases, the J end lost 8 bases, and 12 bases lay between the germline ends. CDR1 and CDR2 from the germline V gene are SGHRS and YFSETQ. This CDR3 is 14 amino acids long. CDR3 protein: CASSLADDRDTIYF. CDR3 sequence (DNA): TGCGCCAGCAGCTTGGCGGATGATAGGGACACCATATATTTT.

DNA of the CDR3: TGCGCCAGCAGCTTGGCAAACAACTATGGCTACACCTTC. This sequence encodes CASSLANNYGYTF. The V gene is TRBV5-1, the J gene TRBJ1-2; no reliable D call. Germline CDR1 SGHRS, CDR2 YFSETQ. This CDR3 has 13 residues. With 0 bases removed from V and 2 bases from J, the gap between germline ends came to 5 bases. Variable domain in full (rest from reference TRBV5-1 and TRBJ1-2): KAGVTQTPRYLIKTRGQQVTLSCSPISGHRSVSWYQQTPGQGLQFLFEYFSETQRNKGNFPGRFSGRQFSNSRSEMNVSTLELGDSALYLCASSLANNYGYTFGSGTRLTVV.

The chain combines TRBV6-5 with TRBJ1-4; D possibly corresponds to TRBD1 (5 bases). The CDR3 consists of 16 residues. Trimming stripped 0 bases from V and 8 bases from J, with 16 bases between. Germline V gene data show CDR1 as MNHEY and CDR2 as SVGAGI. CDR3 in amino acids: CASSYSGQHMAEKLFF. The CDR3 bases are TGTGCCAGCAGTTACTCCGGACAACATATGGCGGAAAAACTGTTTTTT.

The gene calls are TRBV19 and TRBJ2-7; D may be TRBD2 (5 bases). The CDR3 covers 14 residues. Between the trimmed V and J ends, which lost 3 bases and 4 bases, there was a span of 13 bases. CDR1 LNHDA and CDR2 SQIVND come from the germline V gene (reference sequence). Written as DNA, the CDR3 is TGTGCCAGTAGTATCCGGGGTCTCCTATACGAGCAGTACTTC. It is translated as CASSIRGLLYEQYF.

V is TRBV7-9 and J is TRBJ2-7; D call uncertain. The CDR3 has 12 residues. Trimming stripped 3 bases from V and 3 bases from J, with 6 bases between. Per germline, CDR1 SEHNR and CDR2 FQNEAQ (reference sequence). The CDR3 sequence is CASSLTSYEQYF. The CDR3 nucleotides read TGTGCCAGCAGCTTGACAAGCTACGAGCAGTACTTC.

The gene calls are TRBV7-6 and TRBJ2-3; no reliable D call. The CDR3 length is 15 residues. Trimming removed 0 bases from V and 3 bases from J, with 10 bases in between. Germline V gene lookup returns CDR1 SGHVS and CDR2 FNYEAQ. The CDR3, as DNA: TGTGCCAGCAGCTTAGCTTTGGGTGAGACAGATACGCAGTATTTT. The encoded protein is CASSLALGETDTQYF. Using reference TRBV7-6 and TRBJ2-3 for the parts outside the CDR3, the full variable domain is GAGVSQSPRYKVTKRGQDVALRCDPISGHVSLYWYRQALGQGPEFLTYFNYEAQQDKSGLPNDRFSAERPEGSISTLTIQRTEQRDSAMYRCASSLALGETDTQYFGPGTRLTVL.

The V call is TRBV4-2, the J call TRBJ2-5; D may correspond to TRBD1 or TRBD2 (6 bases each). CDR1 is LGHNA and CDR2 is YNFKEQ in the germline V gene. This CDR3 is built from 16 residues. V dropped 1 base and J dropped 4 bases, with 16 bases sitting between them. CDR3 sequence reads: CASSQVTGAVGETQYF. Here the CDR3 DNA reads TGTGCCAGCAGCCAAGTAACGGGGGCCGTCGGAGAGACCCAGTACTTC.

The chain couples TRBV7-9 to TRBJ2-3, with 13 positions matching TRBD2. After removal of 5 bases from V and 6 bases from J, the junction contained 8 bases not matched to a gene. This CDR3 is built from 16 residues. Germline V gene data show CDR1 as SEHNR and CDR2 as FQNEAQ (reference sequence). CDR3 sequence (DNA): TGTGCCAGCAGCCTCACTAGCGGGGGGGCAAGGGATACGCAGTATTTT. This translates into CASSLTSGGARDTQYF.

CDR3 DNA sequence: TGTGCCAGCAGCCAAGATCATCCCCCTAGCGGGGGGTACTACAATGAGCAGTTCTTC. This codes for CASSQDHPPSGGYYNEQFF. V is TRBV4-2 and J is TRBJ2-1; 11 nucleotides align to TRBD2. V was pared by 0 bases and J by 3 bases, with 10 bases of the junction left unmatched. The germline gives CDR1 LGHNA, CDR2 YNFKEQ. CDR3 length equals 19 residues.

This clone was observed a few times. V usage is TRBV6-5 and J usage is TRBJ1-6; 12 positions match TRBD1. Germline trimming cut 2 bases from V and 8 bases from J; bases unmatched to any gene: 4. The V gene's germline CDR1 is MNHEY and CDR2 SVGAGI. This CDR3 spans 16 amino acids. Written as DNA, the CDR3 is TGTGCCAGCAGTTACCGGGACAGGGGGCCTTATTCACCCCTCCACTTT. Translating it yields CASSYRDRGPYSPLHF.

This chain connects TRBV6-1 to TRBJ1-2; D call uncertain. The V and J ends lost 8 bases and 1 base respectively, with 14 bases between them. This CDR3 region has 14 residues. Germline V gene lookup returns CDR1 MNHNS and CDR2 SASEGT. The CDR3 nucleotides are TGTGCCAGCTGTGCAACGTTAAATAACTATGGCTACACCTTC. Its translation: CASCATLNNYGYTF.

This chain connects TRBV14 to TRBJ1-4; D unresolved. The CDR3 length is 13 residues. V was pared by 4 bases and J by 10 bases, with 13 bases between. Germline CDR1 reads SGHDN; CDR2 reads FVKESK. The CDR3 spells CASSPVKWGKLFF. The CDR3 nucleotides read TGTGCCAGCAGCCCCGTTAAGTGGGGAAAACTGTTTTTT. Drawing the rest from reference TRBV14 and TRBJ1-4, the complete variable domain is EAGVTQFPSHSVIEKGQTVTLRCDPISGHDNLYWYRRVMGKEIKFLLHFVKESKQDESGMPNNRFLAERTGGTYSTLKVQPAELEDSGVYFCASSPVKWGKLFFGSGTQLSVL.

This chain links TRBV9 with TRBJ2-2; 8 bases fit TRBD2. The germline V gene has CDR1 SGDLS and CDR2 YYNGEE. This CDR3 spans 16 amino acids. After removal of 3 bases from V and 1 base from J, the junction contained 5 bases not matched to a gene. DNA of the CDR3: TGTGCCAGCAGCGCCAGCGGGGGCCGGAACACCGGGGAGCTGTTTTTT. Amino acid sequence: CASSASGGRNTGELFF.